The 30 T cell receptor beta chains below were found in one sample sequenced in a study of T-cell reconstitution after alpha-beta-depleted transplantation in children. Unique molecular identifiers were used in preparing the TCRbeta library. In TCRdb, the PCR reads were re-called with MiXCR into one record per CDR3 protein. The table shows approximately 130,000 distinct CDR3 sequences, with approximately 8.7% occurring only once. The sample consisted of PBMCs, mostly from graft donor cells, taken 180 days after TCRalphabeta/CD19-depleted stem cell transplant. These receptors were collected from a girl under three years old who had a stem cell transplant for combined immunodeficiency, so the T cells may come from the graft donor.

This clonotype appeared a few times. V usage is TRBV20-1 and J usage is TRBJ2-7, with D hard to call. Germline CDR1 DFQATT, CDR2 SNEGSKA (reference sequence). With 3 bases removed from V and 3 bases from J, the gap between germline ends came to 15 bases. The CDR3 is 14 residues long. CDR3 DNA: TGCAGTGCTAGCCGAACTATCCTACTCTACGAGCAGTACTTC. Its translation is CSASRTILLYEQYF.

This clonotype was seen only a few times. For the CDR3, the DNA is TGCAGTGCTAGCTCACTCCTAGCGGGGGGGACCTACACCACAGATACGCAGTATTTT. Protein: CSASSLLAGGTYTTDTQYF. This sequence joins TRBV20-1 and TRBJ2-3; 12 nucleotides match TRBD2. Trimming at V came to 3 bases and at J to 2 bases, leaving 15 bases not matched to a gene. CDR3 length equals 19 residues. The germline V gene encodes CDR1 DFQATT and CDR2 SNEGSKA (reference sequence).

This chain connects TRBV12-3 or TRBV12-4 to TRBJ2-7; 9 bases map to TRBD1. The CDR3 has 14 amino acids. Trimming removed 5 bases from V and 6 bases from J; junction bases left unmatched: 8. In DNA form, the CDR3 reads TGTGCCAGCAGTCTCCCGGGACAGGGAAGCGAGCAGTACTTC. Residues: CASSLPGQGSEQYF.

The chain carries TRBV20-1 and TRBJ2-7, with TRBD1 matching over 10 bases. V shed 4 bases, J shed 0 bases, and the junction held 6 bases outside the gene matches. CDR1 and CDR2 from the germline V gene are DFQATT and SNEGSKA (reference sequence). CDR3 length: 15 amino acids. This CDR3 reads CSAIPDRGDSYEQYF. CDR3 nucleotides: TGCAGTGCTATTCCGGACAGGGGGGACTCCTACGAGCAGTACTTC.

This clonotype has only a few counts. CDR3 bases: TGCAGTGCTGACGACCTGGCGGGGGAGACCCAGTACTTC. Protein sequence: CSADDLAGETQYF. This chain links TRBV20-1 with TRBJ2-5, with D tentatively TRBD2 (6 bases). Trimming pared 5 bases from V and 5 bases from J, leaving 15 bases between. CDR3 length: 13 residues. The germline V gene has CDR1 DFQATT and CDR2 SNEGSKA (reference sequence).

V usage is TRBV20-1 and J usage is TRBJ2-2, with D tentatively TRBD1 or TRBD2 (5 bases each). Germline V gene data show CDR1 as DFQATT and CDR2 as SNEGSKA (reference sequence). Trimming stripped 5 bases from V and 4 bases from J, with 23 bases between. The length of the CDR3 is 17 residues. In DNA, the CDR3 is TGCAGTGCTTGGGCCGGTTGGGGGAGTGATGGCACCGGGGAGCTGTTTTTT. Translation gives CSAWAGWGSDGTGELFF.

This chain uses TRBV4-2 with TRBJ2-5; 9 bases are shared with TRBD2. V was pared by 0 bases and J by 2 bases, with 1 base of the junction left unmatched. Germline V CDR1 and CDR2: LGHNA, YNFKEQ. The CDR3 is made up of 15 amino acids. For the CDR3, the DNA is TGTGCCAGCAGCCAAGATCTAGCGGGACAAGAGACCCAGTACTTC. Protein sequence: CASSQDLAGQETQYF.

CDR3 in amino acids: CASSSRDTLLGSPLHF. CDR3 nucleotides: TGTGCCAGCAGCTCTCGGGACACTCTTTTGGGTTCACCCCTCCACTTT. The gene calls are TRBV2 and TRBJ1-6; D possibly corresponds to TRBD1 (6 bases). Germline loops: CDR1 SNHLY, CDR2 FYNNEI. The V end was cut by 6 bases, the J end by 9 bases, with 21 bases between. The CDR3 has 16 amino acids.

V gene TRBV19 combines with J gene TRBJ1-2; unclear D gene. Germline V lookup: CDR1 LNHDA, CDR2 SQIVND (reference sequence). The CDR3 totals 13 residues. V gave up 3 bases and J gave up 4 bases, with 9 bases separating them. The CDR3 DNA is TGTGCCAGTAGTATGATTACAGCCTATGGCTACACCTTC. Translated: CASSMITAYGYTF.

The chain recombines TRBV20-1 with TRBJ2-2, with no clear D. V gave up 2 bases and J gave up 0 bases, with 16 bases separating them. There are 17 residues in the CDR3. Germline CDR1 is DFQATT and CDR2 is SNEGSKA (reference sequence). CDR3 protein: CSARPWVAPANTGELFF. DNA of the CDR3: TGCAGTGCTAGACCCTGGGTGGCTCCCGCGAACACCGGGGAGCTGTTTTTT.

This clonotype was counted between two and nine times. The genes are TRBV5-5 and TRBJ2-7; TRBD1 matches 7 bases. The CDR3 is 14 amino acids. From germline, CDR1 is SGHKS and CDR2 YYEKEE (reference sequence). The junction had 4 bases not matched to a gene; V was cut back by 1 base and J by 3 bases. The CDR3: CASSLWAGGYEQYF. In DNA form, the CDR3 reads TGTGCCAGCAGCTTGTGGGCAGGGGGCTACGAGCAGTACTTC. The full variable domain, in which reference TRBV5-5 and TRBJ2-7 provide the parts outside the CDR3, is DAGVTQSPTHLIKTRGQQVTLRCSPISGHKSVSWYQQVLGQGPQFIFQYYEKEERGRGNFPDRFSARQFPNYSSELNVNALLLGDSALYLCASSLWAGGYEQYFGPGTRLTVT.

The chain is built from TRBV12-3 or TRBV12-4 and TRBJ2-7; D gene ambiguous. V was cut by 6 bases and J by 2 bases, with 11 bases left in between. The CDR3 runs to 13 residues. DNA of the CDR3: TGTGCCAGCAGCCGTTGGTGGCCCTACGAGCAGTACTTC. This sequence encodes CASSRWWPYEQYF.

The chain joins TRBV20-1 to TRBJ1-5; D unclear. Germline V lookup: CDR1 DFQATT, CDR2 SNEGSKA (reference sequence). The CDR3 runs 15 residues. The ends were cut back, 6 bases at V and 5 bases at J, with 20 bases in the middle. Here the CDR3 reads CSAPPIGQFDQPQHF. The CDR3 DNA reads as TGCAGTGCCCCACCTATAGGGCAGTTCGATCAGCCCCAGCATTTT.

This clonotype came up a few times. The gene calls are TRBV10-3 and TRBJ2-1; 10 bases line up with TRBD2. Trimming cost V 5 bases and J 4 bases; bases outside gene matches: 5. The germline gives CDR1 ENHRY, CDR2 SYGVKD. The CDR3 runs 15 residues. Here the CDR3 reads CAISPTSGVYNEQFF. The CDR3 DNA reads as TGTGCCATCAGTCCTACTAGCGGGGTATACAATGAGCAGTTCTTC.

This clonotype was detected only a few times. The CDR3 here is CASSSGGQGNQPQHF. CDR3 coding DNA: TGCGCCAGCAGTTCGGGTGGGCAGGGGAATCAGCCCCAGCATTTT. The rearrangement joins TRBV5-1 to TRBJ1-5; tentatively, D is TRBD1 (6 bases). The V end was cut by 5 bases, the J end by 4 bases, with 16 bases between. Germline V gene lookup returns CDR1 SGHRS and CDR2 YFSETQ. This CDR3 spans 15 amino acids.

This clonotype showed up just a few times. Written as DNA, the CDR3 is TGCGCCAGCAGCCCGGCGACAGGGGGCATAGTTGCTGGCTACACCTTC. The encoded protein is CASSPATGGIVAGYTF. This chain uses TRBV5-1 with TRBJ1-2, with 10 bases identical to TRBD1. V was clipped by 4 bases and J by 7 bases; unmatched bases: 13. Germline V gene lookup returns CDR1 SGHRS and CDR2 YFSETQ. This CDR3 has 16 amino acids.

This clonotype was counted ten times or more. The chain joins TRBV6-5 to TRBJ2-4; D assignment may be TRBD1 or TRBD2 (5 bases each). Germline V gives CDR1 MNHEY, CDR2 SVGAGI. CDR3 size: 13 residues. The V end lost 6 bases, the J end lost 8 bases, and 14 bases lay between the germline ends. CDR3 in amino acids: CASSLWGSDIQYF. Here the CDR3 DNA reads TGTGCCAGCAGCCTCTGGGGGAGTGACATTCAGTACTTC.

Only a few counts were recorded for this clonotype. The chain links TRBV10-3 to TRBJ2-7, with TRBD1 matching over 9 bases. Germline-derived CDR1 and CDR2 are ENHRY and SYGVKD. CDR3 length equals 12 residues. Unmatched junction bases numbered 2, after V lost 8 bases and J lost 3 bases. CDR3 DNA sequence: TGTGCCATCGAGGGACAGGGCTACGAGCAGTACTTC. Amino acid sequence: CAIEGQGYEQYF.

This clonotype was picked up a small number of times. This chain joins TRBV7-8 and TRBJ2-7; 9 bases are a match to TRBD1. The V gene end was trimmed by 2 bases and the J gene end by 0 bases; junction bases not matched to a gene: 8. CDR1 is SGHVS and CDR2 is FQNEAQ in the germline V gene. The CDR3 loop spans 17 amino acids. Here the CDR3 reads CASSLILGQGFSYEQYF. The CDR3 DNA sequence: TGTGCCAGCAGCTTAATACTGGGACAGGGATTCTCCTACGAGCAGTACTTC.

This clonotype was seen a few times. V gene TRBV10-3 combines with J gene TRBJ2-7, with a tentative D call TRBD2 (5 bases). CDR3 length: 15 amino acids. Trimming shortened V by 2 bases and J by 3 bases, and 14 bases separated the two germline ends. Germline V CDR1 and CDR2: ENHRY, SYGVKD. For the CDR3, the DNA is TGTGCCATCAGTGAGAAATCTAGCCCATTCTACGAGCAGTACTTC. Its translation is CAISEKSSPFYEQYF.

This chain joins TRBV6-2 or TRBV6-3 and TRBJ2-1; D is uncertain. The V gene lost 6 bases and the J gene lost 4 bases, with 10 bases spanning the gap. This CDR3 comprises 13 residues. Per the germline V gene, CDR1 is MNHEY and CDR2 is SVGEGT. CDR3 sequence: CASSDAGYNEQFF. DNA for the CDR3: TGTGCCAGCAGCGATGCAGGTTACAATGAGCAGTTCTTC.

The gene calls are TRBV20-1 and TRBJ1-6; D ambiguous. From germline, CDR1 is DFQATT and CDR2 SNEGSKA (reference sequence). The V end was cut by 3 bases, the J end by 6 bases, with 6 bases between. This CDR3 contains 12 residues. The CDR3 is CSASGPNSPLHF. The CDR3 DNA sequence: TGCAGTGCTAGTGGCCCTAATTCACCCCTCCACTTT.

V and J are TRBV5-1 and TRBJ2-5; 7 bases line up with TRBD1. Germline assignment: CDR1 SGHRS and CDR2 YFSETQ. J lost 2 bases, V lost 5 bases, and 3 bases had no gene match. The CDR3 is 13 amino acids. The CDR3 sequence: CASRGRGQETQYF. CDR3 coding DNA: TGCGCCAGCAGAGGCAGGGGGCAAGAGACCCAGTACTTC.

This clonotype showed up just a few times. The chain links TRBV5-5 to TRBJ2-7; 7 bases fit TRBD1. CDR1 SGHKS and CDR2 YYEKEE come from the germline V gene (reference sequence). The trim removed 6 bases at V and 5 bases at J, leaving 11 bases unmatched. The CDR3 is 14 amino acids. This CDR3 is CASTVAGTDHEQYF. CDR3 nucleotides: TGTGCCAGCACCGTCGCCGGGACAGACCACGAGCAGTACTTC.

In this sample, this clonotype turned up a few times. The chain combines TRBV7-9 with TRBJ1-3; D ambiguous. CDR1 and CDR2 (germline): SEHNR, FQNEAQ (reference sequence). V lost 1 base and J lost 0, with 7 bases in between. This CDR3 comprises 15 residues. CDR3 in amino acids: CASSLGDTSGNTIYF. The CDR3 DNA is TGTGCCAGCAGCTTAGGGGATACCTCTGGAAACACCATATATTTT.

A remark on this clonotype: A read error may produce the germline difference seen at one junction end. The chain combines TRBV18 with TRBJ2-5, with D maybe TRBD2 (6 bases). Germline V gene lookup returns CDR1 KGHSH and CDR2 LQKENI. This CDR3 region has 12 residues. Written as DNA, the CDR3 is TGTGCCAGCTCACCTGGTAGCGGTGGTCTCGGCTTC. The encoded protein is CASSPGSGGLGF.

This clonotype occurred many times. The chain employs TRBV29-1 and TRBJ1-1; TRBD1 matches at 7 bases. After removal of 5 bases from V and 6 bases from J, the junction contained 6 bases not matched to a gene. The CDR3 sequence is 12 residues long. Germline-derived CDR1 and CDR2 are SQVTM and ANQGSEA. The CDR3 here is CSVSRQGAEAFF. CDR3 DNA sequence: TGCAGCGTTAGCCGACAGGGCGCTGAAGCTTTCTTT.

This clonotype was detected a few times. As DNA, the CDR3 is TGTGCCAGCAGCGCGGGGGACGGACAGACCTACGAGCAGTACTTC. Protein sequence: CASSAGDGQTYEQYF. This rearrangement joins TRBV9 to TRBJ2-7; tentatively, D is TRBD1 or TRBD2 (6 bases each). This CDR3 is 15 amino acids long. The V and J ends lost 3 bases and 2 bases respectively, with 15 bases between them. CDR1 is SGDLS and CDR2 is YYNGEE in the germline V gene.

CDR3 in amino acids: CASSPKRGAGNMNTEAFF. In DNA, the CDR3 is TGTGCCAGCTCACCAAAACGCGGGGCAGGGAACATGAACACTGAAGCTTTCTTT. This chain connects TRBV18 to TRBJ1-1; D is perhaps TRBD1 (5 bases). V lost 2 bases to trimming and J lost 0 bases, with 19 bases between them. Germline V gives CDR1 KGHSH, CDR2 LQKENI. The CDR3 extends over 18 amino acids.

This clonotype showed up just a few times. V is TRBV18 and J is TRBJ1-6; maybe TRBD1 (5 bases). Trimming shortened V by 3 bases and J by 7 bases, and 10 bases separated the two germline ends. This CDR3 region has 14 residues. Germline CDR1 is KGHSH and CDR2 is LQKENI. The CDR3 loop is CASSPGGMNSPLHF. CDR3 DNA: TGTGCCAGCTCACCCGGGGGTATGAATTCACCCCTCCACTTT.